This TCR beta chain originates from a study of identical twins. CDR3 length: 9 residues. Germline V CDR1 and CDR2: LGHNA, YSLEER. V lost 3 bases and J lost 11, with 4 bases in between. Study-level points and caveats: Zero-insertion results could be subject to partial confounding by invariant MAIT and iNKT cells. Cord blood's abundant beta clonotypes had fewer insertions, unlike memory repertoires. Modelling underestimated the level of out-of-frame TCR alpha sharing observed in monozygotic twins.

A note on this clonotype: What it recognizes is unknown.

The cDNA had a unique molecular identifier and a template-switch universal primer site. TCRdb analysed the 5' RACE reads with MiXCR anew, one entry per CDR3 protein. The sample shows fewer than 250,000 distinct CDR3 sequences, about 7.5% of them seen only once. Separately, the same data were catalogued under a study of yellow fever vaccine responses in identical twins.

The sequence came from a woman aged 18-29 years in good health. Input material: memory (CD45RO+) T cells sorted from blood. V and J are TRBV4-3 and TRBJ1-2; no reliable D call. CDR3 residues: CASSHKYTF. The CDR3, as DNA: TGCGCCAGCAGCCACAAATACACCTTC.